This T cell receptor beta chain comes out of a study of shared clonotypes between healthy human individuals. This clone was seen a few times. Germline V lookup: CDR1 ENHRY, CDR2 SYGVKD. CDR3 length equals 14 residues. V lost 1 base to trimming and J lost 4 bases, with 8 bases between them. Generated by immunoSEQ multiplex PCR, the TCRdb table keeps only in-frame clones and is missing some. This table holds over a million clones, 75% to 85% found once. The TCR sequence derives from a man aged 18-30 years in good health. Some clones in this sample may be carry-over from other donors' samples. V gene TRBV10-3 combines with J gene TRBJ1-5; D not resolved. The sequenced sample was memory CD4+ T cells from PBMCs. As for subset: CD45RA-negative fraction. The chain's CDR3 is CAISEWQNNQPQHF. In DNA form, the CDR3 reads TGTGCCATCAGTGAGTGGCAGAATAATCAGCCCCAGCATTTT.